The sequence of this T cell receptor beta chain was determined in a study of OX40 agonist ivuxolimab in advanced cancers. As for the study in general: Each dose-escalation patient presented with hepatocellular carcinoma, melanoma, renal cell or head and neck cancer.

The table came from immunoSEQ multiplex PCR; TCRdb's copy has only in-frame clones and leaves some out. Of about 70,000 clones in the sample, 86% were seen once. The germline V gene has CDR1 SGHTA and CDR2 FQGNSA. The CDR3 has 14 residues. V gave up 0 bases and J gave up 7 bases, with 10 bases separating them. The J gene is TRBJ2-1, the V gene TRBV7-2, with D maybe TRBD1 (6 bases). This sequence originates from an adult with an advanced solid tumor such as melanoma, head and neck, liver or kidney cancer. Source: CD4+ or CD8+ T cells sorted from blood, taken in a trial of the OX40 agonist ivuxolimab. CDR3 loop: CASSLARQGNEQFF. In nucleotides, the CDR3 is TGTGCCAGCAGCTTAGCGCGTCAGGGGAATGAGCAGTTCTTC.